The 30 T cell receptor beta chains listed next were all sequenced from one sample in a study of cytomegalovirus exposure and HLA in healthy donors. The PCR contained 60 Vbeta and 13 Jbeta primers. TCRdb's table, derived via immunoSEQ multiplex PCR, lists solely in-frame clones and lacks some. The table lists about 120,000 clones, roughly 82% of them singletons, with 2.9% in the top ten. The sequencing sample was made of PBMCs. These receptors were taken from a middle-aged woman in good health and CMV-seropositive.

This clone was detected only a few times. This chain links TRBV28 with TRBJ2-7; D is possibly TRBD1 (6 bases). Germline assignment: CDR1 MDHEN and CDR2 SYDVKM. CDR3 length: 14 residues. With 4 bases removed from V and 6 bases from J, the gap between germline ends came to 16 bases. Written as DNA, the CDR3 is TGTGCCAGCAGTTCCAATCAAAGGGGGAGCGAGCAGTACTTC. Amino acids: CASSSNQRGSEQYF.

This clone came up a few times. The chain couples TRBV7-9 to TRBJ2-1; tentative D call: TRBD1 (6 bases). V shed 4 bases and J shed 6 bases, with 13 bases lying between them. CDR3 length equals 14 residues. Germline loops: CDR1 SEHNR, CDR2 FQNEAQ (reference sequence). The CDR3 sequence: CASSSKDSLNEQFF. The CDR3 bases are TGTGCCAGCAGCTCCAAGGACAGCCTCAATGAGCAGTTCTTC.

This chain uses TRBV27 with TRBJ2-7, with 8 bases matching TRBD2. The V gene's germline CDR1 is MNHEY and CDR2 SMNVEV (reference sequence). The CDR3 extends over 15 amino acids. After removal of 3 bases from V and 2 bases from J, the junction contained 6 bases not matched to a gene. CDR3 residues: CASSFGGGLTYEQYF. The CDR3, as DNA: TGTGCCAGCAGTTTCGGGGGGGGTCTAACCTACGAGCAGTACTTC.

V gene TRBV6-5 combines with J gene TRBJ1-5, with D tentatively TRBD1 (5 bases). The CDR3 has 14 amino acids. V lost 5 bases and J 10 bases, leaving 18 bases between the germline ends. The germline CDR1 and CDR2 sequences are MNHEY and SVGAGI. The CDR3 DNA sequence: TGTGCCAGCAGTGTAGTAGGGGTGGGATTCCCCCAGCATTTT. Amino acid sequence: CASSVVGVGFPQHF.

This clone was recorded once. This chain connects TRBV28 to TRBJ2-1, with D perhaps matching TRBD1 (6 bases). This CDR3 comprises 15 residues. The ends were cut back, 8 bases at V and 3 bases at J, with 17 bases in the middle. CDR1 and CDR2 from the germline V gene are MDHEN and SYDVKM. The CDR3 protein is CASSTGSDSYNEQFF. DNA of the CDR3: TGTGCCAGCTCAACAGGTTCGGACAGCTACAATGAGCAGTTCTTC. Complete variable domain (other parts from reference TRBV28 and TRBJ2-1): DVKVTQSSRYLVKRTGEKVFLECVQDMDHENMFWYRQDPGLGLRLIYFSYDVKMKEKGDIPEGYSVSREKKERFSLILESASTNQTSMYLCASSTGSDSYNEQFFGPGTRLTVL.

The chain employs TRBV9 and TRBJ1-2; possibly TRBD1 for D (6 bases). The germline gives CDR1 SGDLS, CDR2 YYNGEE. V was cut by 4 bases and J by 0 bases, with 19 bases left in between. CDR3 length: 17 residues. CDR3 DNA: TGTGCCAGCAGCCCCAGACAGGCCCATCTGGCTAACTATGGCTACACCTTC. Translation gives CASSPRQAHLANYGYTF.

The chain combines TRBV28 with TRBJ2-7; possible D gene TRBD2, 6 bases. The germline CDR1 and CDR2 sequences are MDHEN and SYDVKM. The CDR3 length is 13 residues. Trimming removed 7 bases at V and 5 bases at J, with 15 bases between. This chain's CDR3 is CASTRAGTHEQYF. For the CDR3, the DNA is TGTGCCAGCACGCGAGCGGGTACCCACGAGCAGTACTTC.

CDR3 in amino acids: CASSSGFTGELFF. CDR3 DNA sequence: TGTGCCAGCAGCTCAGGGTTCACCGGGGAGCTGTTTTTT. The chain uses TRBV7-3 and TRBJ2-2, with D tentatively TRBD1 (5 bases). This CDR3 region has 13 residues. V lost 4 bases and J 4 bases, leaving 7 bases between the germline ends. Germline CDR1 and CDR2: SGHTA and FQGTGA.

This clone has more than one count but fewer than ten. The chain uses TRBV6-1 and TRBJ2-2; tentatively, D is TRBD1 (5 bases). The CDR3 totals 15 residues. V was pared by 2 bases and J by 3 bases, with 10 bases between. Per the germline V gene, CDR1 is MNHNS and CDR2 is SASEGT. CDR3 amino acids: CASSERRQHTGELFF. CDR3 coding DNA: TGTGCCAGCAGTGAAAGGAGACAGCACACCGGGGAGCTGTTTTTT.

This chain joins TRBV18 and TRBJ1-1; D gene uncertain. Trimming stripped 3 bases from V and 5 bases from J, with 16 bases between. The CDR3 spans 15 residues. From germline, CDR1 is KGHSH and CDR2 LQKENI. CDR3: CASSPALLSETEAFF. The CDR3 DNA reads TGTGCCAGCTCACCGGCTCTGCTTAGCGAAACTGAAGCTTTCTTT.

The CDR3 DNA sequence: TGTGCCAGCAGCTTAGGGACAGGGGGCCACAATGAGCAGTTCTTC. Translated: CASSLGTGGHNEQFF. V gene TRBV5-4 combines with J gene TRBJ2-1, with 12 bases lining up with TRBD1. Germline CDR1 SGHNT, CDR2 YYREEE (reference sequence). V was clipped by 2 bases and J by 5 bases; unmatched bases: 2. There are 15 residues in the CDR3.

This rearrangement joins TRBV28 to TRBJ2-3; 9 nucleotides line up with TRBD2. CDR3 length: 14 amino acids. V lost 11 bases and J lost 4; bases outside the gene matches: 10. Germline CDR1 and CDR2: MDHEN and SYDVKM. The CDR3 spells CAAAAGGPPDTQYF. CDR3 sequence (DNA): TGTGCCGCCGCCGCGGGAGGGCCCCCAGATACGCAGTATTTT.

V is TRBV19 and J is TRBJ2-7, with unresolved D. CDR1 LNHDA and CDR2 SQIVND come from the germline V gene (reference sequence). The V end was cut by 0 bases, the J end by 4 bases, with 10 bases between. CDR3 size: 14 residues. In DNA, the CDR3 is TGTGCCAGTAGTATAGATGCGTCTTCTTACGAGCAGTACTTC. It is translated as CASSIDASSYEQYF.

The chain combines TRBV7-3 with TRBJ1-6; 7 nucleotides match TRBD1. The germline V gene encodes CDR1 SGHTA and CDR2 FQGTGA. V lost 6 bases and J lost 7; bases outside the gene matches: 9. CDR3 length equals 15 residues. The CDR3 DNA reads TGTGCCAGCAGGGGGACAGTAGCTCGGAATTCACCCCTCCACTTT. Amino acids: CASRGTVARNSPLHF.

V is TRBV6-6 and J is TRBJ1-2; TRBD1 matches at 7 bases. CDR3 length equals 13 residues. In germline, CDR1 is MNHNY, CDR2 SVGAGI (reference sequence). Trimming removed 7 bases from V and 5 bases from J; junction bases left unmatched: 7. CDR3 residues: CASIPGTAYGYTF. The CDR3 DNA reads as TGTGCCAGCATTCCCGGGACAGCATATGGCTACACCTTC.

V usage is TRBV13 and J usage is TRBJ2-5; 10 bases agree with TRBD2. Per the germline V gene, CDR1 is PRHDT and CDR2 is FYEKMQ (reference sequence). CDR3 length: 18 residues. The junction had 11 bases not matched to a gene; V was cut back by 4 bases and J by 0 bases. The CDR3 reads CASSSWSSGRPYQETQYF. CDR3 DNA: TGTGCCAGCAGCTCATGGAGTAGCGGGAGGCCGTACCAAGAGACCCAGTACTTC. The full variable domain, rest sourced from reference TRBV13 and TRBJ2-5, is AAGVIQSPRHLIKEKRETATLKCYPIPRHDTVYWYQQGPGQDPQFLISFYEKMQSDKGSIPDRFSAQQFSDYHSELNMSSLELGDSALYFCASSSWSSGRPYQETQYFGPGTRLLVL.

The chain recombines TRBV7-8 with TRBJ2-1, with D maybe TRBD1 (7 bases). Germline-derived CDR1 and CDR2 are SGHVS and FQNEAQ. The CDR3 spans 19 residues. V lost 1 base and J lost 5, with 24 bases in between. This CDR3 is CASSLDFSRGQGGDNEQFF. CDR3 nucleotides: TGTGCCAGCAGCTTAGACTTTTCGAGGGGGCAGGGGGGAGACAATGAGCAGTTCTTC. Together with reference TRBV7-8 and TRBJ2-1, the CDR3 gives the full variable domain: GAGVSQSPRYKVAKRGQDVALRCDPISGHVSLFWYQQALGQGPEFLTYFQNEAQLDKSGLPSDRFFAERPEGSVSTLKIQRTQQEDSAVYLCASSLDFSRGQGGDNEQFFGPGTRLTVL.

This clone has only a few counts. Other nucleotide sequences from this sample produce the same CDR3. V is TRBV15 and J is TRBJ1-6; D gene unclear. This CDR3 contains 14 residues. Germline CDR1 LNHNV, CDR2 YYDKDF (reference sequence). Trimming took 9 bases from V and 5 from J, leaving 14 bases between them. CDR3 sequence (DNA): TGTGCCACAGCCCCCAGAAGCGATAATTCACCCCTCCACTTT. It specifies CATAPRSDNSPLHF.

This chain joins TRBV29-1 and TRBJ1-2; 10 nucleotides line up with TRBD1. CDR3 length: 15 amino acids. Germline-derived CDR1 and CDR2 are SQVTM and ANQGSEA. With 0 bases clipped from V and 3 bases from J, the junction kept 4 bases outside the gene matches. The DNA for the CDR3 is TGCAGCGTTGAAGACTCCGGGACAGGGGACTATGGCTACACCTTC. Amino acids: CSVEDSGTGDYGYTF.

The chain uses TRBV19 and TRBJ1-1; maybe TRBD1 (5 bases). This CDR3 region has 12 residues. From germline, CDR1 is LNHDA and CDR2 SQIVND (reference sequence). Trimming pared 7 bases from V and 7 bases from J, leaving 13 bases between. CDR3 DNA: TGTGCCAGTAAAAAAGGGGATTTTGAAGCTTTCTTT. Protein product: CASKKGDFEAFF.

This clone showed up just a few times. The chain carries TRBV6-5 and TRBJ2-3; D might be TRBD1 (6 bases). CDR1 and CDR2 from the germline V gene are MNHEY and SVGAGI. V was pared by 9 bases and J by 0 bases, with 13 bases between. This CDR3 is built from 14 residues. CDR3 nucleotides: TGTGCCAGTCGTACAGGGTTAAGCACAGATACGCAGTATTTT. It encodes CASRTGLSTDTQYF.

This clone appeared a few times. The genes are TRBV10-1 and TRBJ1-2; 10 nucleotides agree with TRBD1. The CDR3 has 14 residues. After removal of 6 bases from V and 6 bases from J, the junction contained 7 bases not matched to a gene. Germline CDR1 is WNHNN and CDR2 is SYGVQD (reference sequence). The CDR3 loop is CASRPDRGLDGYTF. CDR3 nucleotides: TGCGCCAGCAGGCCAGACAGGGGGCTAGATGGCTACACCTTC.

The V and J genes are TRBV6-5 and TRBJ1-4; D is unresolved. Germline lookup yields CDR1 MNHEY and CDR2 SVGAGI. V lost 2 bases to trimming and J lost 4 bases, with 14 bases between them. This CDR3 has 16 residues. The CDR3 bases are TGTGCCAGCAGTTACGGGCGTATAGGCTATAATGAAAAACTGTTTTTT. It codes for CASSYGRIGYNEKLFF.

V usage is TRBV19 and J usage is TRBJ2-7, with 8 positions matching TRBD1. V lost 10 bases, J lost 3 bases, and 5 bases stayed unmatched. The CDR3 covers 12 residues. Germline lookup yields CDR1 LNHDA and CDR2 SQIVND (reference sequence). The CDR3 loop is CATDRGGYEQYF. As DNA, the CDR3 is TGTGCCACCGACAGGGGAGGCTACGAGCAGTACTTC. The variable domain in full, completed from reference TRBV19 and TRBJ2-7, reads DGGITQSPKYLFRKEGQNVTLSCEQNLNHDAMYWYRQDPGQGLRLIYYSQIVNDFQKGDIAEGYSVSREKKESFPLTVTSAQKNPTAFYLCATDRGGYEQYFGPGTRLTVT.

The chain carries TRBV7-6 and TRBJ2-7; the match to TRBD2 covers 7 bases. V dropped 4 bases and J dropped 2; count of bases not matched to a gene: 5. Germline V gene data show CDR1 as SGHVS and CDR2 as FNYEAQ. The length of the CDR3 is 14 residues. The CDR3 coding sequence is TGTGCCAGCAGCTCTCTAGCGGCGACCTACGAGCAGTACTTC. Translated, it gives CASSSLAATYEQYF. Full variable domain (rest looked up from reference TRBV7-6 and TRBJ2-7): GAGVSQSPRYKVTKRGQDVALRCDPISGHVSLYWYRQALGQGPEFLTYFNYEAQQDKSGLPNDRFSAERPEGSISTLTIQRTEQRDSAMYRCASSSLAATYEQYFGPGTRLTVT.

CDR3 amino acids: CASSFFWAGQGAFGKNIQYF. The CDR3, as DNA: TGTGCCAGCAGTTTTTTCTGGGCGGGACAGGGGGCTTTCGGCAAAAACATTCAGTACTTC. The chain links TRBV28 to TRBJ2-4, with 12 bases aligning to TRBD1. V lost 3 bases, J lost 3 bases, and 15 bases stayed unmatched. This CDR3 region has 20 residues. Germline CDR1 reads MDHEN; CDR2 reads SYDVKM.

This clone was recorded a few times. The chain is built from TRBV5-1 and TRBJ2-5; TRBD1 aligns across 7 bases. Trimming cost V 4 bases and J 2 bases; bases outside gene matches: 5. Germline assignment: CDR1 SGHRS and CDR2 YFSETQ. This CDR3 is 14 amino acids long. CDR3 sequence reads: CASSDRTGQETQYF. In nucleotides, the CDR3 is TGCGCCAGCAGCGACCGGACAGGACAAGAGACCCAGTACTTC.

V and J are TRBV6-5 and TRBJ1-2, with D possibly being TRBD1 (6 bases). Germline V CDR1 and CDR2: MNHEY, SVGAGI. This CDR3 has 14 residues. V was cut by 0 bases and J by 5 bases, with 10 bases left in between. This CDR3 is CASSYSTGGYGYTF. CDR3 sequence (DNA): TGTGCCAGCAGTTACTCGACAGGCGGATATGGCTACACCTTC.

This clone was counted a single time. Its ends do not fully match the called genes, so a read error is possible. The rearrangement uses TRBV28 and TRBJ2-2; maybe TRBD2 (6 bases). Germline assignment: CDR1 MDHEN and CDR2 SYDVKM. The CDR3 has 14 residues. CDR3 amino acids: CASSSRTTPGELFF. Here the CDR3 DNA reads TGTGCCAGCAGTTCCCGGACTACTCCCGGCGAGCTGTTTTTT.

This rearrangement joins TRBV19 to TRBJ1-3; 7 nucleotides match TRBD1. Germline V gene lookup returns CDR1 LNHDA and CDR2 SQIVND (reference sequence). The CDR3 runs 16 residues. Losses at the gene ends were 7 bases for V and 0 bases for J; bases not matched to a gene: 9. CDR3 DNA: TGTGCCAGTACCACAGGGGCAGGGGGCTCTGGAAACACCATATATTTT. Encoded protein: CASTTGAGGSGNTIYF.